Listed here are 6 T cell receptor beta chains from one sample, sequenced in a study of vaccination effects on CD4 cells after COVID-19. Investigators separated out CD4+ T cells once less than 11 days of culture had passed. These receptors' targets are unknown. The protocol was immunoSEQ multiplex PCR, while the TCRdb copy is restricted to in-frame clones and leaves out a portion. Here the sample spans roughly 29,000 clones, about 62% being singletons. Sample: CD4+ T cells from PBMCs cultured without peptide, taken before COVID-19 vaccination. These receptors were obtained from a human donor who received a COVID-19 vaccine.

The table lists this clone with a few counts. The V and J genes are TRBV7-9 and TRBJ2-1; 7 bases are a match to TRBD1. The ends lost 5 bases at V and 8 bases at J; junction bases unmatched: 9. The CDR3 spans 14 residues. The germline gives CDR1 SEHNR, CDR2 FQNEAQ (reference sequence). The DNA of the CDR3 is TGTGCCAGCAGCCCGAGACAGGGCCGAGATGAGCAGTTCTTC. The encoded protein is CASSPRQGRDEQFF.

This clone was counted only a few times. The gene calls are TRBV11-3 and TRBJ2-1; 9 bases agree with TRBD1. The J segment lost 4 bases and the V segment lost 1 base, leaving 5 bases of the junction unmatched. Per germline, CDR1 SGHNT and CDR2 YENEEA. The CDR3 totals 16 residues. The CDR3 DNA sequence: TGTGCCAGCAGCTTAGGGTGGACAGGGGTTTACAATGAGCAGTTCTTC. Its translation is CASSLGWTGVYNEQFF.

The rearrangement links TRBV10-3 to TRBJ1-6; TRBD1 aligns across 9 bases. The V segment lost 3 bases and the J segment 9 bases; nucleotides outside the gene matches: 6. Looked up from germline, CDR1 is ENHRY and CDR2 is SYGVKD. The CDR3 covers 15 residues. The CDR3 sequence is CAISDTGTGTSPLHF. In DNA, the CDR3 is TGTGCCATCAGTGATACCGGGACAGGGACTTCACCCCTCCACTTT.

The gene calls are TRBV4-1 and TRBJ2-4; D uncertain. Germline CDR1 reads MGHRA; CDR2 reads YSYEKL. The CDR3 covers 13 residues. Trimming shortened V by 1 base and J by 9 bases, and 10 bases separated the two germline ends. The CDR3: CASSQVEGPIQYF. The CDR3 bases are TGCGCCAGCAGCCAAGTCGAAGGTCCCATTCAGTACTTC.

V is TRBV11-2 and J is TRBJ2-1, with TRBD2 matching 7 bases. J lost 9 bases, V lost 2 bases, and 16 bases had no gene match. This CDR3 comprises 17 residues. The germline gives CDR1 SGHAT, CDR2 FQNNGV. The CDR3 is CASSLIGQAGRFGEQFF. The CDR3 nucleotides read TGTGCCAGCAGCTTAATCGGCCAAGCGGGACGATTCGGTGAGCAGTTCTTC.

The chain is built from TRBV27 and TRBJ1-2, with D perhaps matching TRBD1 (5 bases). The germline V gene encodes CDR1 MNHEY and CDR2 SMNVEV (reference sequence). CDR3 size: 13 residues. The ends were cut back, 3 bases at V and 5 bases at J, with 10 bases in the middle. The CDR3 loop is CASSFAGRYGYTF. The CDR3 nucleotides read TGTGCCAGCAGTTTTGCGGGACGTTATGGCTACACCTTC.